This is a list of T cell receptor beta chains from one sample in a study of T cells in Graves' hyperthyroidism and ophthalmopathy. A single record per CDR3 protein comes from TCRdb applying MiXCR to the multiplex PCR reads. Among fewer than 550,000 distinct CDR3 sequences listed, approximately 15% were seen once. Input material: blood. The receptor set was obtained from a woman under 30 with Graves' hyperthyroidism. CDR3s include the opening cysteine and the closing phenylalanine or tryptophan. The D gene is left open where the match is weak. Expanded clones are given a class, and other clones once, few, many or no size at all.

v_call: TRBV5-1; cdr3_length: 17; clone_size: few; d_call: NA; j_call: TRBJ1-1; cdr3_nt: TGCGCCAGCGGACGCACGGCCCTCGGGGGGCAAGACACTGAAGCTTTCTTT; cdr3_aa: CASGRTALGGQDTEAFF
v_call: TRBV6-1; cdr3_length: 19; clone_size: few; d_call: NA; j_call: TRBJ2-7; cdr3_nt: TGTGCCAGCAGTGAAGCTCCCCTCTCGGCTAGCGCAGCGACCTACGAGCAGTACTTC; cdr3_aa: CASSEAPLSASAATYEQYF
v_call: TRBV4-3; cdr3_length: 16; clone_size: many; d_call: TRBD2; j_call: TRBJ2-2; cdr3_nt: TGCGCCAGCAGGGGACTAGCGGGGGGGGACACCGGGGAGCTGTTTTTT; cdr3_aa: CASRGLAGGDTGELFF
v_call: TRBV27; cdr3_length: 19; clone_size: few; d_call: TRBD2; j_call: TRBJ2-1; cdr3_nt: TGTGCCAGCAGTTTATGGCGACTAGCGGGAGGACCCTCCTACAATGAGCAGTTCTTC; cdr3_aa: CASSLWRLAGGPSYNEQFF
v_call: TRBV7-6; cdr3_length: 17; clone_size: NA; d_call: NA; j_call: TRBJ1-4; cdr3_nt: TGTGCCAGCAGCTTAGCGCACCGGGGCCGGAGGAATGAAAAACTGTTTTTT; cdr3_aa: CASSLAHRGRRNEKLFF
v_call: TRBV3-1; cdr3_length: 19; clone_size: few; d_call: TRBD2; j_call: TRBJ2-7; cdr3_nt: TGTGCCAGCAGCCCTAGACCGGGACTAGCGGGAGGAGTAGGGTACGAGCAGTACTTC; cdr3_aa: CASSPRPGLAGGVGYEQYF
v_call: TRBV2; cdr3_length: 14; clone_size: many; d_call: TRBD1; j_call: TRBJ2-7; cdr3_nt: TGTGCCAGCAGCCCCTCCGGGACAGTCTACGAGCAGTACTTC; cdr3_aa: CASSPSGTVYEQYF
v_call: TRBV20-1; cdr3_length: 12; clone_size: NA; d_call: NA; j_call: TRBJ2-7; cdr3_nt: TGCAGTGCTAGTCCAGGGATCTACGAGCAGTACTTC; cdr3_aa: CSASPGIYEQYF
v_call: TRBV5-1; cdr3_length: 16; clone_size: many; d_call: TRBD2; j_call: TRBJ2-1; cdr3_nt: TGCGCCAGCAGCTTCGCCGAACTAGCGGGTTACAATGAGCAGTTCTTC; cdr3_aa: CASSFAELAGYNEQFF
v_call: TRBV12-3/TRBV12-4; cdr3_length: 15; clone_size: many; d_call: TRBD1; j_call: TRBJ1-5; cdr3_nt: TGTGCCAGCAGCGGGACAGGGGGTAGAAATCAGCCCCAGCATTTT; cdr3_aa: CASSGTGGRNQPQHF